Listed here are 8 T cell receptor beta chains from one sample, sequenced in a study of control samples from healthy donors and cancer patients. Produced via immunoSEQ multiplex PCR; TCRdb's table is partial and in-frame only. The top ten hold more than 5% of the sample, which has roughly 80,000 clones, about 88% seen once. The sequencing input was blood. The receptor set was obtained from a woman in her forties or fifties in good health.

The table lists this clone with a count of one. The chain uses TRBV28 and TRBJ1-1; D remains unclear. CDR1 is MDHEN and CDR2 is SYDVKM in the germline V gene. The CDR3 length is 12 residues. Trimming pared 6 bases from V and 5 bases from J, leaving 10 bases between. The CDR3 DNA reads as TGTGCCAGCAGCCTTGGCACAACTGAAGCTTTCTTT. Residues: CASSLGTTEAFF.

The chain employs TRBV5-1 and TRBJ1-1; D unclear. CDR3 length: 12 amino acids. Trimming removed 1 base at V and 8 bases at J, with 9 bases between. Germline CDR1 and CDR2: SGHRS and YFSETQ. The CDR3 DNA is TGCGCCAGCAGCTTGAACGGGGAGGAAGCTTTCTTT. As protein: CASSLNGEEAFF.

Here the CDR3 reads CASSQGSQGADTQYF. The CDR3, as DNA: TGCGCCAGCAGCCAAGGGTCTCAGGGGGCGGATACGCAGTATTTT. This chain links TRBV4-1 with TRBJ2-3; 8 positions agree with TRBD1. CDR1 is MGHRA, CDR2 YSYEKL, per germline. The CDR3 runs 15 residues. V shed 1 base, J shed 6 bases, and the junction held 6 bases outside the gene matches.

The V and J genes are TRBV2 and TRBJ2-7; TRBD1 aligns across 9 bases. The trim removed 5 bases at V and 4 bases at J, leaving 6 bases unmatched. The CDR3 spans 14 residues. Germline loops: CDR1 SNHLY, CDR2 FYNNEI. This CDR3 is CASSTDRGRYEQYF. The DNA for the CDR3 is TGTGCCAGCAGTACGGACAGGGGTCGGTACGAGCAGTACTTC.

In regard to this clone: Additional DNA sequences in this sample encode the identical CDR3. The gene calls are TRBV5-1 and TRBJ2-3; no reliable D call. The CDR3 is 14 amino acids. Trimming took off 5 bases at V and 1 base at J, with 11 bases between the two ends. CDR1 SGHRS and CDR2 YFSETQ come from the germline V gene. CDR3 sequence: CASREGQGTDTQYF. In nucleotides, the CDR3 is TGCGCCAGCAGGGAAGGTCAAGGCACAGATACGCAGTATTTT. The full variable domain, with the rest looked up from reference TRBV5-1 and TRBJ2-3, is KAGVTQTPRYLIKTRGQQVTLSCSPISGHRSVSWYQQTPGQGLQFLFEYFSETQRNKGNFPGRFSGRQFSNSRSEMNVSTLELGDSALYLCASREGQGTDTQYFGPGTRLTVL.

The chain is built from TRBV27 and TRBJ1-2; D ambiguous. In germline, CDR1 is MNHEY, CDR2 SMNVEV (reference sequence). The CDR3 covers 13 residues. V gave up 4 bases and J gave up 3 bases, with 9 bases separating them. The CDR3 DNA is TGTGCCAGCAGTTATAGGAGGCACTATGGCTACACCTTC. This translates into CASSYRRHYGYTF.

V usage is TRBV27 and J usage is TRBJ2-5; 9 bases are a match to TRBD1. CDR3 length equals 15 residues. In germline, CDR1 is MNHEY, CDR2 SMNVEV (reference sequence). Trimming cost V 5 bases and J 5 bases; bases outside gene matches: 9. The CDR3 loop reads CASSPRTGAGETQYF. CDR3 bases: TGTGCCAGCAGTCCCAGGACAGGGGCCGGTGAGACCCAGTACTTC.

The chain carries TRBV7-6 and TRBJ1-6; unclear D gene. The germline V and J ends were trimmed by 1 base and 6 bases, with 16 bases remaining between them. From germline, CDR1 is SGHVS and CDR2 FNYEAQ. The CDR3 sequence is 17 residues long. The CDR3 nucleotides read TGTGCCAGCAGCTTAGTTTTTACGGGGAGAGGTAATTCACCCCTCCACTTT. Translation: CASSLVFTGRGNSPLHF.